The 14 T cell receptor beta chains reported below all come from one sample, sequenced in a study of cytotoxic CD8 clonotypes in ibrutinib-treated CLL listed by TCRdb under 2021. The time point label, read with the paper, signifies: approximately 2 years on ibrutinib. The method was the immunoSEQ multiplex PCR assay. TCRdb carries this immuneACCESS record with in-frame sequences only. Its versions omit some clonotypes, under half of them owing to an unresolved V gene in the studies checked, with the rest unexplained. The sample profile shows 150,000 or so clones; under 85% of them were found once. Roughly 4.6% of the sample belongs to the ten largest clones. This material consisted of PBMCs, taken after 24 months of ibrutinib treatment. The receptors shown here come from a human donor with chronic lymphocytic leukemia.

V usage is TRBV5-4 and J usage is TRBJ1-5, with D hard to call. The V end lost 2 bases, the J end lost 3 bases, and 9 bases lay between the germline ends. CDR3 size: 14 residues. Germline-derived CDR1 and CDR2 are SGHNT and YYREEE (reference sequence). CDR3 region: CASSFGGYNQPQHF. The CDR3, as DNA: TGTGCCAGCAGCTTTGGAGGGTACAATCAGCCCCAGCATTTT.

V usage is TRBV6-6 and J usage is TRBJ1-1; D perhaps matches TRBD1 (5 bases). The ends were cut back, 0 bases at V and 10 bases at J, with 15 bases in the middle. CDR1 and CDR2 (germline): MNHNY, SVGAGI (reference sequence). The CDR3 contains 14 residues. The CDR3 protein is CASSYSTENSLAFF. The CDR3 DNA follows: TGTGCCAGCAGTTACTCGACAGAAAACTCCCTAGCTTTCTTT.

Turning to this clone: Other DNA sequences in this specimen translate into the identical CDR3. The chain carries TRBV18 and TRBJ1-5, with TRBD1 as a possible D gene (6 bases). V was trimmed by 2 bases and J by 2 bases, leaving 7 bases between them. The CDR3 is made up of 14 amino acids. Germline CDR1 KGHSH, CDR2 LQKENI. The CDR3 DNA reads as TGTGCCAGCTCACCAGGGGGCGGCAATCAGCCCCAGCATTTT. It codes for CASSPGGGNQPQHF. The entire variable domain, with the rest obtained from reference TRBV18 and TRBJ1-5, is as follows: NAGVMQNPRHLVRRRGQEARLRCSPMKGHSHVYWYRQLPEEGLKFMVYLQKENIIDESGMPKERFSAEFPKEGPSILRIQQVVRGDSAAYFCASSPGGGNQPQHFGDGTRLSIL.

The chain carries TRBV4-3 and TRBJ1-2; D unclear. V was clipped by 0 bases and J by 14 bases, with 13 bases between them. The CDR3 length is 12 residues. Germline CDR1 reads LGHNA; CDR2 reads YSLEER. Here the CDR3 reads CASSQDGQLSTF. The CDR3 region has the DNA TGCGCCAGCAGCCAAGATGGTCAGTTATCGACCTTC.

This chain joins TRBV18 and TRBJ1-3, with 7 bases fitting TRBD1. CDR1 is KGHSH, CDR2 LQKENI, per germline. Losses at the gene ends were 4 bases for V and 0 bases for J; bases not matched to a gene: 6. The CDR3 length is 16 residues. As DNA, the CDR3 is TGTGCCAGCTCACGTATGACAGGGCCCTCTGGAAACACCATATATTTT. Its translation: CASSRMTGPSGNTIYF. Based on the CDR3 plus reference TRBV18 and TRBJ1-3, the full variable domain is NAGVMQNPRHLVRRRGQEARLRCSPMKGHSHVYWYRQLPEEGLKFMVYLQKENIIDESGMPKERFSAEFPKEGPSILRIQQVVRGDSAAYFCASSRMTGPSGNTIYFGEGSWLTVV.

The V gene is TRBV28, the J gene TRBJ2-1; TRBD1 is a possible D gene (5 bases). Germline V lookup: CDR1 MDHEN, CDR2 SYDVKM. The CDR3 has 18 residues. Trimming took off 4 bases at V and 1 base at J, with 20 bases between the two ends. CDR3 residues: CASSSTHEPTASYNEQFF. The CDR3 bases are TGTGCCAGCAGTTCAACCCACGAACCGACAGCTTCCTACAATGAGCAGTTCTTC.

Regarding this clone: An end of the junction differs from the germline gene, which may be a read error. As DNA, the CDR3 is TGTGCCAGCAGCTTAGCCGTCTCTTCTATTATCTTT. Protein product: CASSLAVSSIIF. The rearrangement joins TRBV7-2 to TRBJ2-3; D gene unclear. From germline, CDR1 is SGHTA and CDR2 FQGNSA. The CDR3 loop spans 12 amino acids.

The J gene is TRBJ2-7, the V gene TRBV6-5, with 9 bases fitting TRBD1. Germline lookup yields CDR1 MNHEY and CDR2 SVGAGI. Trimming removed 3 bases from V and 6 bases from J; junction bases left unmatched: 6. The CDR3 contains 14 residues. CDR3 DNA: TGTGCCAGCAGTTATAAGGGACAGGGAGGCGAGCAGTACTTC. It yields the protein CASSYKGQGGEQYF.

V and J are TRBV4-3 and TRBJ2-7; D perhaps matches TRBD1 (7 bases). The length of the CDR3 is 16 residues. V was clipped by 3 bases and J by 0 bases, with 15 bases between them. Germline CDR1 is LGHNA and CDR2 is YSLEER. The CDR3 nucleotides are TGCGCCAGCAGCCATTCCTGGGGGGACAGCTCCTACGAGCAGTACTTC. This gives the protein CASSHSWGDSSYEQYF.

The chain uses TRBV28 and TRBJ2-3, with 8 positions matching TRBD1. V lost 9 bases to trimming and J lost 2 bases; unmatched junction nucleotides: 13. Germline CDR1 reads MDHEN; CDR2 reads SYDVKM. The CDR3 consists of 16 residues. The CDR3 reads CASSTGGRGFTDTQYF. The CDR3 DNA follows: TGTGCCAGTTCAACAGGGGGTAGGGGTTTCACAGATACGCAGTATTTT.

This chain joins TRBV7-3 and TRBJ2-3; a weak D match, TRBD2 (6 bases). The CDR3 totals 14 residues. V was clipped by 3 bases and J by 0 bases, with 7 bases between them. The germline CDR1 and CDR2 sequences are SGHTA and FQGTGA. This CDR3 is CASSFSGSTDTQYF. The CDR3 DNA follows: TGTGCCAGCAGCTTTAGCGGTAGCACAGATACGCAGTATTTT.

This chain uses TRBV11-2 with TRBJ1-1; a possible D gene is TRBD1 (5 bases). Trimming took 4 bases from V and 1 from J, leaving 16 bases between them. Germline V gene lookup returns CDR1 SGHAT and CDR2 FQNNGV. CDR3 length equals 16 residues. CDR3 coding DNA: TGTGCCAGCAGCTATCTAACCGGGACGAAGAACACTGAAGCTTTCTTT. The encoded protein is CASSYLTGTKNTEAFF.

This clone showed up just once. The chain is built from TRBV9 and TRBJ2-1, with 8 positions matching TRBD2. This CDR3 region has 14 residues. J lost 15 bases, V lost 1 base, and 12 bases had no gene match. Per germline, CDR1 SGDLS and CDR2 YYNGEE. CDR3 sequence: CASSVFPDGTSLFF. The CDR3 DNA sequence: TGTGCCAGCAGCGTATTCCCCGACGGGACTAGTTTGTTCTTC.

The CDR3 DNA sequence: TGTGCCAGCAGCCCGGGGCAGGATACGCAGTATTTT. Translation gives CASSPGQDTQYF. The chain employs TRBV9 and TRBJ2-3; D possibly uses TRBD1 or TRBD2 (5 bases each). There are 12 residues in the CDR3. Germline lookup yields CDR1 SGDLS and CDR2 YYNGEE. Trimming cost V 4 bases and J 6 bases, with 9 bases left between them.